This T cell receptor (beta chain) was documented in a study of T cell responses to AZD1222 COVID-19 vaccine. Produced via immunoSEQ multiplex PCR; TCRdb's table is partial and in-frame only. This sample yields 150,000 or so clones, of which about nine tenths are seen a single time; approximately 1.4% belongs to the top ten. Germline lookup yields CDR1 MNHEY and CDR2 SVGAGI. This CDR3 has 14 residues. J lost 0 bases, V lost 6 bases, and 3 bases had no gene match. The J gene is TRBJ1-1, the V gene TRBV6-5, with 8 bases lining up with TRBD1. The sequencing used peripheral blood, collected on day 0 of AZD1222 vaccination. The receptor was derived from an adult in good health. CDR3 in DNA: TGTGCCAGCAGGACAGGGGTTATGAACACTGAAGCTTTCTTT. Residues: CASRTGVMNTEAFF.